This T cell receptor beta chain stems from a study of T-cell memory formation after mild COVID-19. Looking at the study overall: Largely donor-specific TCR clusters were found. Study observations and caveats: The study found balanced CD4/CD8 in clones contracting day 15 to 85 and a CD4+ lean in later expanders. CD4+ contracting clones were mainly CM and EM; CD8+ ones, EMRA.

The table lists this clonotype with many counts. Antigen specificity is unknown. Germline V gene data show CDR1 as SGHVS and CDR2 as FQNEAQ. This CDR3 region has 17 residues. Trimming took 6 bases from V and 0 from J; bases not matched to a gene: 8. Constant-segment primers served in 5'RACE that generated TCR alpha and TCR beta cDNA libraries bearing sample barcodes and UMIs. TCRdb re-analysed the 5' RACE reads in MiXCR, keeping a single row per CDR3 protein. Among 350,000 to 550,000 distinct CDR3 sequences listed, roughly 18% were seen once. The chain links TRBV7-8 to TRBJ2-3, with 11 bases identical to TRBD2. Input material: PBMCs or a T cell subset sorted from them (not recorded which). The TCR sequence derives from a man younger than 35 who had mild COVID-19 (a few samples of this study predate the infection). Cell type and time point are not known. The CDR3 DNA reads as TGTGCCAGCAGTCGACTAGCGGGGACCCTTAGCACAGATACGCAGTATTTT. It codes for CASSRLAGTLSTDTQYF.